This TCR beta chain emerged from a study of cytomegalovirus exposure and HLA in healthy donors. Vbeta (60) and Jbeta (13) primers were used in the PCR. TCRdb keeps only in-frame clones here, not all; method: immunoSEQ multiplex PCR. This sample contains more than 100,000 clones. To note about this clone: At one of its ends the junction is not consistent with the germline gene, which may arise from a read error.

The CDR3 is 11 residues long. Germline CDR1 reads WSHSY; CDR2 reads SAAADI. The chain joins TRBV10-2 to TRBJ2-7; possible D gene TRBD1, 5 bases. The specimen was PBMCs. The sequence was obtained from a man between 18 and 35 years old in good health and CMV-seronegative. In nucleotides, the CDR3 is TGCGCCAGCAGTGAGTCTGGACATTGCAGCTTC. Translation gives CASSESGHCSF.